The clone carrying this T cell receptor beta chain was detected a few times. CDR1 and CDR2 (germline): SEHNR, FQNEAQ (reference sequence). V was clipped by 1 base and J by 7 bases, with 8 bases between them. The CDR3 contains 12 residues. These data are taken from a study of patients and donors after allogeneic stem cell transplantation. TCRdb reprocessed the RT-PCR reads via MiXCR and lists one record per CDR3 protein. The data show 920,000 or so distinct CDR3 sequences, about a sixth seen once. The sample was blood, either unsorted or a sorted T cell fraction (not recorded which). The origin of this receptor is a human donor who was either an allogeneic HSCT recipient or a stem cell or donor lymphocyte infusion donor (not recorded which). It is not recorded whose cells these are; they may come from a transplant donor. The genes are TRBV7-9 and TRBJ2-7; D not certain. CDR3 sequence reads: CASSLEKDEQYF. The DNA of the CDR3 is TGTGCCAGCAGCTTAGAGAAGGATGAGCAGTACTTC. Complete variable domain (other parts from reference TRBV7-9 and TRBJ2-7): DTGVSQNPRHKITKRGQNVTFRCDPISEHNRLYWYRQTLGQGPEFLTYFQNEAQLEKSRLLSDRFSAERPKGSFSTLEIQRTEQGDSAMYLCASSLEKDEQYFGPGTRLTVT.